This T cell receptor beta chain was found in a study of blood T cell repertoires in COVID-19. Study information: COVID-19 samples collected from the United States, Italy and Spain covered acute and convalescent phases. In each case, the material was cDNA or gDNA derived from T cells, B-cell-depleted T cells, or PBMCs.

Libraries were prepared by immunoSEQ multiplex PCR; TCRdb keeps only in-frame clonotypes and omits some of them. The repertoire has 180,000 or so clones, over 75% of them found once; the top ten carry over 0.95%. Germline CDR1 reads SQVTM; CDR2 reads ANQGSEA. J lost 4 bases, V lost 5 bases, and 4 bases had no gene match. CDR3 length: 12 residues. Participant age was about 18 to 100 years, and participants resided in about two dozen US areas. Allocation to cohorts depended on clinical history reported by the participants. The source is a human donor with acute COVID-19. The donor label of this sample is uncertain. The gene calls are TRBV29-1 and TRBJ2-5, with TRBD1 matching over 7 bases. Material: PBMCs or T cells enriched from blood (not recorded which). The CDR3 sequence is CSVLQGRETQYF. The CDR3, as DNA: TGCAGCGTTTTACAGGGGAGAGAGACCCAGTACTTC.